This entry is about one T cell receptor beta chain. The sample is drawn from a study of human T cells and chemical hapten exposure. On the study more broadly: A patient group, mainly female, showed alopecia areata, totalis or universalis.

V was clipped by 4 bases and J by 0 bases; unmatched bases: 3. The CDR3 sequence is 15 residues long. In germline, CDR1 is SGHKS, CDR2 YYEKEE (reference sequence). The time point here: pre-sensitization, week 0. Treatment in this sample: therapeutic diphenylcyclopropenone sensitization with weekly scalp DPC. TCRdb itself ran the RACE reads through MiXCR, one entry per CDR3 protein. The sample carries some 200,000 distinct CDR3 sequences, approximately 29% recorded once. The sample was whole blood, taken in connection with sensitization to the hapten diphenylcyclopropenone (DPC). This chain uses TRBV5-5 with TRBJ2-3; 9 bases match TRBD2. The source of this sequence is a woman aged 30 to 39 with alopecia areata. Some clones in this sample may be carry-over from other donors' samples. CDR3 residues: CASSITSGSTDTQYF. In nucleotides, the CDR3 is TGTGCCAGCAGCATAACTAGCGGGAGCACAGATACGCAGTATTTT.